The present T cell receptor beta chain was sequenced within a study of response to subunit inactivated influenza vaccine (dated by TCRdb to about 2018). In terms of the full investigation: Deep quantitative profiling of the T cell receptor repertoire was used in the study to follow responses to a trivalent subunit inactivated influenza vaccine.

This clonotype was observed a handful of times. Its antigen target is currently unknown. No much larger clone is present one base from it, and per-base qualities are unavailable. Libraries were built with RT-PCR. The run used an Illumina HiSeq 2500. TCRdb's own reprocessing of the public reads used fastp at Q25 and MiXCR and kept productive beta chains. Records with the same CDR3 protein are collapsed into one entry carrying the most frequent genes and DNA. The sample yields about 530,000 distinct CDR3 sequences; 13% were counted once. Around 14% of the sample belongs to the ten largest clones. Cut back by 3 bases and 8 bases, the V and J ends lie 17 bases apart. The cysteine opens and the phenylalanine closes a CDR3 of 14 amino acids. The retained sequence is limited to the CDR3, 42 bases, with the frame set at the first base. CDR1 and CDR2, looked up from the germline V gene (reference sequence), are DFQATT and SNEGSKA.

The time point label, read with the paper, signifies: more than 40 days after influenza vaccine administration. The investigation overall reported the following: It was suggested by the authors that each seasonal influenza vaccination may recruit only a limited number of new T cells.

The sequence is built from TRBV20-1 and TRBJ2-1; tentative D gene TRBD1, with 5 bases matching. Material: PBMCs from blood, obtained about 40 days after vaccination. This receptor was identified in a man aged 50 or older who received an inactivated influenza vaccine. Donor details come from another sample of the same person, matched by shared clones. The CDR3 loop reads CSASRRGFKDEQFF. The sequenced DNA is TGCAGTGCTAGCCGTAGGGGCTTTAAGGATGAGCAGTTCTTC.